These T cell receptor beta chains were read from a single sample in a study of blood T cell repertoires in COVID-19. The assay was immunoSEQ multiplex PCR, and TCRdb's table has in-frame clones only and misses some. Here the sample spans some 97,000 clones, roughly nine tenths being singletons. Sequencing was performed on peripheral blood. These receptors were obtained from a man aged 60-69 years with acute or convalescent COVID-19. CDR3s include the opening cysteine and the closing phenylalanine or tryptophan. The D gene is left open where the match is weak. Where a row states a size, it is once, few, many or the class of an expanded clone; other rows omit it.

v_call,d_call,clone_size,j_call,cdr3_aa,cdr3_nt
TRBV6-5,TRBD1,-,TRBJ1-1,CASTPPGQYPEAFF,TGTGCCAGCACCCCGCCGGGACAGTACCCTGAAGCTTTCTTT
TRBV11-2,TRBD2,-,TRBJ2-7,CASSLDSSGGSDEQYF,TGTGCCAGCAGCTTAGATTCCAGCGGGGGATCCGACGAGCAGTACTTC
TRBV30,-,many,TRBJ1-5,CAWSVGSGRGNQPQHF,TGTGCCTGGAGTGTGGGGTCCGGGAGGGGCAATCAGCCCCAGCATTTT
TRBV6-5,-,-,TRBJ2-4,CASSSPGYIQYF,TGTGCCAGCAGTTCCCCAGGGTACATTCAGTACTTC
TRBV5-1,-,-,TRBJ1-2,CASSQRTANYGYTF,TGCGCCAGCAGTCAACGGACAGCGAACTATGGCTACACCTTC
TRBV7-2,TRBD1,-,TRBJ1-2,CASSLGGQGISYGYTF,TGTGCCAGCAGCCTAGGTGGACAGGGGATTAGCTATGGCTACACCTTC
TRBV7-2,-,-,TRBJ1-1,CASSSNTEAFF,TGTGCCAGCAGCTCAAACACTGAAGCTTTCTTT
TRBV19,-,few,TRBJ1-2,CASSLNTDYGYTF,TGTGCCAGTAGCCTAAACACAGACTATGGCTACACCTTC
TRBV12-5,TRBD2,-,TRBJ2-1,CASGLVGGGGEQFF,TGTGCTAGTGGTTTGGTAGGCGGGGGAGGAGAGCAGTTCTTC
TRBV5-1,-,-,TRBJ1-2,CASTLVGGVDGYTF,TGCGCCAGCACTCTTGTGGGCGGGGTTGATGGCTACACCTTC
TRBV7-9,TRBD1,-,TRBJ1-1,CASSLGQGNTEAFF,TGTGCCAGCAGCCTTGGACAGGGAAACACTGAAGCTTTCTTT
TRBV19,-,-,TRBJ1-1,CASSIQGTNTEAFF,TGTGCCAGTAGTATTCAGGGGACGAACACTGAAGCTTTCTTT
TRBV2,-,-,TRBJ1-2,CASSGTGGYGYTF,TGTGCCAGCAGTGGTACAGGTGGCTATGGCTACACCTTC
TRBV5-1,-,-,TRBJ1-1,CASSSDRDLNTEAFF,TGCGCCAGCAGCTCCGACCGAGACTTGAACACTGAAGCTTTCTTT
TRBV7-2,TRBD1,-,TRBJ1-2,CASTLGTGGYYGYTF,TGTGCCAGCACCCTTGGGACAGGGGGTTACTATGGCTACACCTTC
TRBV10-3,-,-,TRBJ1-2,CAISTPPTNYGYTF,TGTGCCATCAGTACACCGCCGACTAACTATGGCTACACCTTC
TRBV3-1/TRBV3-2,-,-,TRBJ1-6,CASSFPAGVPLHF,TGTGCCAGCAGTTTCCCTGCGGGGGTACCCCTCCACTTT
TRBV6-2/TRBV6-3,TRBD2,-,TRBJ2-3,CASSYMVRGDTQYF,TGTGCCAGCAGTTACATGGTGCGGGGGGATACGCAGTATTTT
TRBV19,TRBD1,-,TRBJ1-2,CASSGQGENFYGYTF,TGTGCCAGTAGTGGACAGGGCGAGAATTTCTATGGCTACACCTTC
TRBV2,TRBD1,-,TRBJ2-4,CASSGTGGPKNIQYF,TGTGCCAGCAGTGGGACAGGGGGGCCCAAAAACATTCAGTACTTC
TRBV18,-,few,TRBJ1-2,CASSPEQIYGYTF,TGTGCCAGCTCACCAGAACAGATCTATGGCTACACCTTC
TRBV5-4,-,-,TRBJ2-2,CASSPGSELFF,TGTGCCAGCAGCCCCGGGAGTGAGCTGTTTTTT
TRBV19,TRBD1,many,TRBJ2-7,CASSTTGGYEQYF,TGTGCCAGTAGTACTACAGGGGGCTACGAGCAGTACTTC
TRBV19,TRBD1,once,TRBJ1-4,CASTLSAGGVTNEKLFF,TGTGCCAGTACCTTGTCGGCAGGGGGCGTCACTAATGAAAAACTGTTTTTT
TRBV15,-,once,TRBJ1-5,CATSRSRQALNQPQHF,TGTGCCACCAGCAGAAGCAGACAGGCACTCAATCAGCCCCAGCATTTT
TRBV12-3/TRBV12-4,-,-,TRBJ1-5,CASSLFQDQPQHF,TGTGCCAGCAGTTTATTTCAGGATCAGCCCCAGCATTTT
TRBV5-1,-,-,TRBJ1-1,CASSGQGGRTEAFF,TGCGCCAGCAGTGGTCAGGGAGGGCGGACTGAAGCTTTCTTT
TRBV10-3,-,-,TRBJ1-5,CATRGGLNQPQHF,TGTGCCACCCGAGGAGGGTTAAATCAGCCCCAGCATTTT
TRBV7-9,TRBD2,-,TRBJ2-3,CASSRGVAGGTYTDTQYF,TGTGCCAGCAGCCGAGGGGTGGCGGGGGGGACCTACACAGATACGCAGTATTTT
TRBV12-3/TRBV12-4,-,-,TRBJ1-5,CASSSKGVGPQHF,TGTGCCAGCAGTTCCAAAGGGGTTGGGCCCCAGCATTTT
TRBV4-1,-,-,TRBJ1-2,CASSSPVRVRSYGYTF,TGCGCCAGCAGCTCCCCGGTCCGGGTTAGAAGCTATGGCTACACCTTC
TRBV12-3/TRBV12-4,-,once,TRBJ1-1,CASSTTVNTEAFF,TGTGCCAGCAGTACGACAGTGAACACTGAAGCTTTCTTT
TRBV19,-,-,TRBJ1-5,CASSNTQGNQPQHF,TGTGCCAGTAGTAATACACAGGGAAATCAGCCCCAGCATTTT
TRBV29-1,TRBD2,-,TRBJ2-5,CSVVIAGGQETQYF,TGCAGCGTTGTAATAGCGGGGGGGCAAGAGACCCAGTACTTC
TRBV6-2/TRBV6-3,-,-,TRBJ1-2,CASSYPTRQDGYTF,TGTGCCAGCAGTTACCCCACAAGACAGGATGGCTACACCTTC